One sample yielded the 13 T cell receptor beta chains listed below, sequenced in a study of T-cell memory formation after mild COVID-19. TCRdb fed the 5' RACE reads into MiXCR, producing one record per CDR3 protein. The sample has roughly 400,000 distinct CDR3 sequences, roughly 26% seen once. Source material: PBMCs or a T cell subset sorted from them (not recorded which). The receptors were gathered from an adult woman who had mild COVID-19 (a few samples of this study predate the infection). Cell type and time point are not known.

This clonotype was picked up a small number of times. CDR3 sequence reads: CASSTQSSNQPQHF. For the CDR3, the DNA is TGTGCCAGCTCAACTCAGAGTAGCAATCAGCCCCAGCATTTT. The chain couples TRBV18 to TRBJ1-5, with D unclear. CDR1 is KGHSH and CDR2 is LQKENI in the germline V gene. Trimming left V 5 bases short and J 0 bases short, with 8 bases between. The CDR3 consists of 14 residues.

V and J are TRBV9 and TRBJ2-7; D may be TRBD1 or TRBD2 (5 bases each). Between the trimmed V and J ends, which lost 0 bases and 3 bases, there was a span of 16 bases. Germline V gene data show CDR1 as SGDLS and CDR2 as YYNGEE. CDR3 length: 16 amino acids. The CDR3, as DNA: TGTGCCAGCAGCGTAGGTACCGGGGCAGGTATCTACGAGCAGTACTTC. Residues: CASSVGTGAGIYEQYF.

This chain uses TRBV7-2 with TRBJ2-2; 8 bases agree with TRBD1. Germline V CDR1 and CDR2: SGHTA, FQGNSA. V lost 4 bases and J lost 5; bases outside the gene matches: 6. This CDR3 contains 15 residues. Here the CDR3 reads CASSSGTGATGELFF. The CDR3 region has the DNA TGTGCCAGCAGCTCCGGGACAGGCGCAACCGGGGAGCTGTTTTTT.

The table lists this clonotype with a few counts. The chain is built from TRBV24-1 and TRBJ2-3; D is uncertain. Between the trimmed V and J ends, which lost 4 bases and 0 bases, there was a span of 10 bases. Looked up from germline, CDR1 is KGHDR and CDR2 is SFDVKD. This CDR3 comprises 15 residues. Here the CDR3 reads CATSEGGASTDTQYF. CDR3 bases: TGTGCCACCAGTGAAGGCGGAGCTAGCACAGATACGCAGTATTTT.

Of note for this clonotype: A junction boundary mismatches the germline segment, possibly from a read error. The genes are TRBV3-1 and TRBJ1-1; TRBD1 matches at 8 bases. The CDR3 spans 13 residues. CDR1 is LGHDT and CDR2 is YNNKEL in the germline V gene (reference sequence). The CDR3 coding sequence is TGTGCCAGCAGCCAAATAAGGACAGGGTCGCACGTCTTT. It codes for CASSQIRTGSHVF.

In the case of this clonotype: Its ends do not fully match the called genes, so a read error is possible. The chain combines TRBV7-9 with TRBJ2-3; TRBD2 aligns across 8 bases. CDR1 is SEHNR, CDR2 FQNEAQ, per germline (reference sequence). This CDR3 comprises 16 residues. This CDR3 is CASSYPSGGRTETQYF. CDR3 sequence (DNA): TGTGCCAGCAGCTATCCTTCGGGAGGGAGGACAGAAACGCAGTATTTT. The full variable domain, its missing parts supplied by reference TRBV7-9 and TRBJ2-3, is DTGVSQNPRHKITKRGQNVTFRCDPISEHNRLYWYRQTLGQGPEFLTYFQNEAQLEKSRLLSDRFSAERPKGSFSTLEIQRTEQGDSAMYLCASSYPSGGRTETQYFGPGTRLTVL.

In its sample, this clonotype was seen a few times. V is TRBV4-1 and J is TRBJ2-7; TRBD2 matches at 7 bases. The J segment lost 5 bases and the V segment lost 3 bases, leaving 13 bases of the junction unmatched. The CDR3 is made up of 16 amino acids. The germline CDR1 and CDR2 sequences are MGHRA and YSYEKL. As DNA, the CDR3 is TGCGCCAGCAGCCATCCCCCGGCGGCTAGCGGCCACGAGCAGTACTTC. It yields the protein CASSHPPAASGHEQYF.

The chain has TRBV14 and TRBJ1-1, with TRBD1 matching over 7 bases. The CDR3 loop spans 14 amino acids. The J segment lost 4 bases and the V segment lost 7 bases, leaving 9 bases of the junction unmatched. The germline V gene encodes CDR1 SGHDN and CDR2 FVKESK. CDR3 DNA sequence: TGTGCCAGCAACCCGAGGGGGCGAAGCACTGAAGCTTTCTTT. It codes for CASNPRGRSTEAFF.

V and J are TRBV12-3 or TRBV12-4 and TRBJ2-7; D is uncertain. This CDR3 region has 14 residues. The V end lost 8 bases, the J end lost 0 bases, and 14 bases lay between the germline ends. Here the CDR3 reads CASAPTTSSYEQYF. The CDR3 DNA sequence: TGTGCCAGCGCCCCTACCACCAGCTCCTACGAGCAGTACTTC.

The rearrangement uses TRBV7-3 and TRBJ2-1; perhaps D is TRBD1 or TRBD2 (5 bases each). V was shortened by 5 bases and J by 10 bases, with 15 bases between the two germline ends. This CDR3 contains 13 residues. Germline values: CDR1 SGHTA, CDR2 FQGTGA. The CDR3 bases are TGTGCCAGCAGCCCGACAAAAGGGACCGAGCAGTTCTTC. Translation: CASSPTKGTEQFF.

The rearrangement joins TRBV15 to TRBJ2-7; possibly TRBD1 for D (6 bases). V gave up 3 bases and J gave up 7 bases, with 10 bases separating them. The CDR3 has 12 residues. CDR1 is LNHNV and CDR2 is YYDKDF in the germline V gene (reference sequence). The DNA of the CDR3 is TGTGCCACCAGCAGCGCAGGGGCAGAGCAGTACTTC. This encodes CATSSAGAEQYF.

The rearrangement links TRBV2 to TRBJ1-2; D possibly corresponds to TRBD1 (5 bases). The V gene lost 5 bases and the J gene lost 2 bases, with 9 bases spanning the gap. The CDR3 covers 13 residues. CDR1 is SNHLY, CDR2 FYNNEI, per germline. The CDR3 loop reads CASSMTANYGYTF. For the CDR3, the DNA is TGTGCCAGCAGTATGACAGCCAACTATGGCTACACCTTC.

This chain's CDR3 is CASSHRRDGDSPLHF. The CDR3 DNA follows: TGTGCCAGCAGCCATCGCCGGGACGGAGATTCACCCCTCCACTTT. The rearrangement uses TRBV3-1 and TRBJ1-6; D is possibly TRBD1 (5 bases). Trimming pared 3 bases from V and 8 bases from J, leaving 14 bases between. This CDR3 contains 15 residues. Germline CDR1 is LGHDT and CDR2 is YNNKEL (reference sequence).